One and the same sample provided the 18 T cell receptor beta chains below, sequenced in a study of shared clonotypes between healthy human individuals. The table came from immunoSEQ multiplex PCR; TCRdb's copy has only in-frame clones and leaves some out. The table includes 950,000 to 1,100,000 clones, about 77% detected once. Sequencing was carried out using memory CD4+ T cells sorted from blood. Described subset: CD45RA-negative fraction. The source is a man aged 18-30 years in good health.

In this sample, this clone turned up a few times. The V call is TRBV30, the J call TRBJ1-1, with D unresolved. V was shortened by 5 bases and J by 1 base, with 17 bases between the two germline ends. The CDR3 contains 15 residues. Germline CDR1 is GTSNPN and CDR2 is SVGIG (reference sequence). The CDR3 loop is CAWHAVNAANTEAFF. The CDR3 coding sequence is TGTGCCTGGCACGCCGTTAACGCCGCGAACACTGAAGCTTTCTTT.

This clone was observed many times. The chain recombines TRBV10-3 with TRBJ2-1; D is uncertain. The CDR3 extends over 12 amino acids. V lost 3 bases and J 10 bases, leaving 10 bases between the germline ends. Germline V gives CDR1 ENHRY, CDR2 SYGVKD. Here the CDR3 reads CAISESNVEQFF. In DNA, the CDR3 is TGTGCCATCAGTGAATCGAACGTCGAGCAGTTCTTC.

The V and J genes are TRBV4-3 and TRBJ2-3; 11 positions match TRBD2. J was trimmed by 1 base and V by 0 bases; bases with no gene match: 6. From germline, CDR1 is LGHNA and CDR2 YSLEER. The CDR3 consists of 18 residues. CDR3 protein: CASSQDASGLAGTDTQYF. The CDR3, as DNA: TGCGCCAGCAGCCAAGATGCCTCGGGACTAGCGGGCACAGATACGCAGTATTTT.

The chain joins TRBV5-1 to TRBJ2-5; D perhaps matches TRBD1 (6 bases). The CDR3 has 14 amino acids. The ends were cut back, 0 bases at V and 4 bases at J, with 10 bases in the middle. Germline V gene sequence: CDR1 SGHRS, CDR2 YFSETQ. As DNA, the CDR3 is TGCGCCAGCAGCTTGGTAGCAGGGGCAGAGACCCAGTACTTC. It specifies CASSLVAGAETQYF.

V usage is TRBV28 and J usage is TRBJ1-6; TRBD1 matches 10 bases. This CDR3 is built from 18 residues. Germline-derived CDR1 and CDR2 are MDHEN and SYDVKM. Unmatched junction bases numbered 13, after V lost 4 bases and J lost 7 bases. CDR3 region: CASSSDRGQLSGNSPLHF. CDR3 nucleotide sequence: TGTGCCAGCAGTTCCGACAGGGGGCAGTTATCGGGGAATTCACCCCTCCACTTT.

The table lists this clone with a few counts. The genes are TRBV20-1 and TRBJ2-6; no definite D call. The CDR3 contains 11 residues. The germline V gene has CDR1 DFQATT and CDR2 SNEGSKA (reference sequence). The V end lost 6 bases, the J end lost 5 bases, and 5 bases lay between the germline ends. This CDR3 is CSAMRANVLTF. The CDR3 region has the DNA TGCAGTGCGATGAGGGCCAACGTCCTGACTTTC.

The chain has TRBV7-2 and TRBJ1-6; no definite D call. The CDR3 is 15 residues long. V lost 2 bases to trimming and J lost 3 bases, with 8 bases between them. Germline V CDR1 and CDR2: SGHTA, FQGNSA. CDR3: CASSLSGVYNSPLHF. The CDR3 bases are TGTGCCAGCAGCTTATCAGGTGTCTATAATTCACCCCTCCACTTT.

The rearrangement links TRBV7-3 to TRBJ2-3, with TRBD2 matching 12 bases. The CDR3 is made up of 15 amino acids. Germline-derived CDR1 and CDR2 are SGHTA and FQGTGA. J was trimmed by 4 bases and V by 5 bases; bases with no gene match: 4. CDR3 loop: CASSATSGGADTQYF. The CDR3 DNA reads as TGTGCCAGCAGCGCGACTAGCGGGGGAGCAGATACGCAGTATTTT.

With regard to this clone: Since a much larger clone is just one base distant, this may be a read error. This chain joins TRBV11-1 and TRBJ2-6; D gene uncertain. V was shortened by 3 bases and J by 0 bases, with 0 bases between the two germline ends. Per the germline V gene, CDR1 is SGHAT and CDR2 is FQDESV (reference sequence). This CDR3 is 13 amino acids long. CDR3 amino acids: CASSFSGANVLTF. In DNA, the CDR3 is TGTGCCAGCAGCTTCTCTGGGGCCAACGTCCTGACTTTC.

The V gene is TRBV6-1, the J gene TRBJ2-7, with TRBD1 matching over 8 bases. Germline assignment: CDR1 MNHNS and CDR2 SASEGT. After removal of 6 bases from V and 3 bases from J, the junction contained 7 bases not matched to a gene. The CDR3 is 14 amino acids. CDR3 protein: CASRLGQGGYEQYF. CDR3 nucleotide sequence: TGTGCCAGCAGGCTAGGACAGGGAGGCTACGAGCAGTACTTC.

The chain combines TRBV11-2 with TRBJ1-6, with D perhaps TRBD1 (6 bases). CDR3 size: 13 residues. Germline V gene lookup returns CDR1 SGHAT and CDR2 FQNNGV. Trimming removed 3 bases at V and 12 bases at J, with 12 bases between. Written as DNA, the CDR3 is TGTGCCAGCAGCTTTAACAGGGACGGACCCCTCCACTTT. Translating gives CASSFNRDGPLHF.

This chain uses TRBV28 with TRBJ2-4; weak D call: TRBD1 (5 bases). The CDR3 runs to 17 residues. The germline CDR1 and CDR2 sequences are MDHEN and SYDVKM. The V gene lost 2 bases and the J gene lost 10 bases, with 24 bases spanning the gap. The CDR3 nucleotides read TGTGCCAGCAGTTTAGACGGCTTTGCAGCGCCAAAGGGGATTCAGTACTTC. Encoded protein: CASSLDGFAAPKGIQYF. Variable domain in full (rest from reference TRBV28 and TRBJ2-4): DVKVTQSSRYLVKRTGEKVFLECVQDMDHENMFWYRQDPGLGLRLIYFSYDVKMKEKGDIPEGYSVSREKKERFSLILESASTNQTSMYLCASSLDGFAAPKGIQYFGAGTRLSVL.

This chain links TRBV2 with TRBJ2-2; D ambiguous. The CDR3 runs to 13 residues. Germline CDR1 SNHLY, CDR2 FYNNEI. With 6 bases removed from V and 4 bases from J, the gap between germline ends came to 9 bases. CDR3 in amino acids: CASSPTFTGELFF. The CDR3 region has the DNA TGTGCCAGCAGCCCGACTTTCACCGGGGAGCTGTTTTTT.

V and J are TRBV2 and TRBJ2-1, with D unresolved. Germline values: CDR1 SNHLY, CDR2 FYNNEI. The CDR3 covers 15 residues. V dropped 3 bases and J dropped 4 bases, with 13 bases sitting between them. The DNA of the CDR3 is TGTGCCAGCAGTGAGATAGGTCAGCCGTACAATGAGCAGTTCTTC. Protein product: CASSEIGQPYNEQFF.

The rearrangement links TRBV5-4 to TRBJ1-2; 8 bases align to TRBD1. V shed 4 bases, J shed 5 bases, and the junction held 10 bases outside the gene matches. From germline, CDR1 is SGHNT and CDR2 YYREEE (reference sequence). The length of the CDR3 is 15 residues. CDR3 in amino acids: CASSPVTGGSYGYTF. In nucleotides, the CDR3 is TGTGCCAGCAGCCCAGTTACAGGGGGTTCTTATGGCTACACCTTC.

Concerning this clone itself: Other DNA sequences from this sample encode an identical CDR3 as well. The J gene is TRBJ2-2, the V gene TRBV7-3; weak D call: TRBD2 (6 bases). The V and J ends lost 5 bases and 6 bases respectively, with 10 bases between them. Germline V gene sequence: CDR1 SGHTA, CDR2 FQGTGA. The CDR3 covers 13 residues. The DNA for the CDR3 is TGTGCCAGCAGCACCAGGGAGGCCGGGGAGCTGTTTTTT. It is translated as CASSTREAGELFF.

The CDR3 coding sequence is TGTGCCAGTAGCCCTAAGCGGGACTCCTACGAGCAGTACTTC. Translating gives CASSPKRDSYEQYF. V and J are TRBV19 and TRBJ2-7, with 7 bases fitting TRBD2. J gave up 0 bases and V 6 bases, and 5 bases lay outside the gene matches. Germline values: CDR1 LNHDA, CDR2 SQIVND (reference sequence). This CDR3 contains 14 residues.

The chain links TRBV5-4 to TRBJ1-2; 10 bases map to TRBD1. Germline lookup yields CDR1 SGHNT and CDR2 YYREEE (reference sequence). Losses at the gene ends were 3 bases for V and 3 bases for J; bases not matched to a gene: 11. This CDR3 spans 17 amino acids. Written as DNA, the CDR3 is TGTGCCAGCAGCTGGGCCGGGACAGGGGTTATGGACTATGGCTACACCTTC. Translation: CASSWAGTGVMDYGYTF.